This entry describes one T cell receptor (beta chain). Its specificity is not known. One junction end does not reproduce the germline sequence, and a read error may be involved. This entry comes from a study of blood T cells in healthy people across ages. Looked up from germline, CDR1 is SGHNT and CDR2 is YYREEE (reference sequence). The CDR3 extends over 17 amino acids. Combining a sample-barcoded 5' primer with a J-beta primer mix, a second PCR ran for about 6 to 11 cycles. A single record per CDR3 protein comes from TCRdb applying MiXCR to the 5' RACE reads. The sample lists under 800,000 distinct CDR3 sequences; 21% were seen once. Study outcomes and limitations: The unsorted PBMCs prevented any conclusive comparison of naive versus antigen-experienced cells. Naive T cell percentage showed a strong correlation with the diversity of TCR beta. It was not known whether donors were CMV positive (a possible confounder of expanded clonotype changes).

The sequenced sample was blood. This TCR was recovered from a man in his 70s in good health. The rearrangement links TRBV5-4 to TRBJ2-5; TRBD2 is a possible D gene (5 bases). DNA of the CDR3: TGTGCCAGCAGCGAGAGAAGCGGCTCGAGCTCCTACAATGAGCAGCTCTTC. Translation: CASSERSGSSSYNEQLF.